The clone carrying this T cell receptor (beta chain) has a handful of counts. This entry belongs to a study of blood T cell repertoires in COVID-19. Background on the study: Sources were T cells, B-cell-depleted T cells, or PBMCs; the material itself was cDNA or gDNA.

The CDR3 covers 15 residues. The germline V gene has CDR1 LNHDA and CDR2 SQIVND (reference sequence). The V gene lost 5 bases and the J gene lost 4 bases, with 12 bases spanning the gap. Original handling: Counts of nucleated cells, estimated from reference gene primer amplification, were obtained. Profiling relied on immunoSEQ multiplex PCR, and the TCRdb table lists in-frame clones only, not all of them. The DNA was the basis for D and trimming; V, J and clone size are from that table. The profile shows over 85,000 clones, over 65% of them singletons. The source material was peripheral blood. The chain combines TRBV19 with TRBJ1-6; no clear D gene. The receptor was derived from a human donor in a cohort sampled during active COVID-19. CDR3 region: CASSSLDKYNSPLHF. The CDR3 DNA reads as TGTGCCAGTAGTTCTCTCGACAAGTATAATTCACCCCTCCACTTT.